Sequencing of this T cell receptor (beta chain) was carried out in a study of cytomegalovirus exposure and HLA in healthy donors. Looked up from germline, CDR1 is SGHRS and CDR2 is YFSETQ. The CDR3 loop spans 14 amino acids. The V end was cut by 1 base, the J end by 2 bases, with 10 bases between. The primer mix had 60 Vbeta and 13 Jbeta primers. Libraries were prepared by immunoSEQ multiplex PCR; TCRdb keeps only in-frame clonotypes and omits some of them. The sample includes around 90,000 clones, approximately 81% of them seen just once. The receptor was isolated from a male donor in good health and CMV-seropositive. The chain links TRBV5-1 to TRBJ2-7, with TRBD2 as a possible D gene (5 bases). The material sequenced was PBMCs. The CDR3 here is CASSLSASTYEQYF. CDR3 DNA: TGCGCCAGCAGCTTGTCGGCTAGCACCTACGAGCAGTACTTC.